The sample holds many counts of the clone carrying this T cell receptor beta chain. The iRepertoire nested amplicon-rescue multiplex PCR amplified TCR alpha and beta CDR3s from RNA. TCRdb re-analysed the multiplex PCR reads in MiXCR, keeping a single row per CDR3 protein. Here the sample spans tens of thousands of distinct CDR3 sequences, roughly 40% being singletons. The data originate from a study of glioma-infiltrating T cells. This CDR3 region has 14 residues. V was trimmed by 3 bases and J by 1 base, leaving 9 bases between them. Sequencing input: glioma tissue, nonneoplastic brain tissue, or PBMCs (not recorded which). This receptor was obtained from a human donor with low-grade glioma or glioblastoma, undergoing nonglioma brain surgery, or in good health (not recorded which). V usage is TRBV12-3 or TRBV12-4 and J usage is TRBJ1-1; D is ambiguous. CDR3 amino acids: CASSFDTSNTEAFF. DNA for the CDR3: TGTGCCAGCAGTTTCGACACCTCGAACACTGAAGCTTTCTTT.